Presented here are 14 T cell receptor beta chains from one specimen sequenced in a study of blood T cell repertoires in COVID-19. The table came from immunoSEQ multiplex PCR; TCRdb's copy has only in-frame clones and leaves some out. The repertoire holds about 250,000 clones, with 85% to 90% as singletons. Sequences were obtained from PBMCs or T cells enriched from blood (not recorded which). The receptors originated from a man aged 35 to 55 who had recovered from COVID-19.

The chain joins TRBV7-2 to TRBJ2-1, with 11 bases identical to TRBD2. Germline V gene sequence: CDR1 SGHTA, CDR2 FQGNSA. The CDR3 runs to 15 residues. Losses at the gene ends were 4 bases for V and 2 bases for J; bases not matched to a gene: 1. The DNA of the CDR3 is TGTGCCAGCAGCTCGACTAGCGGGACCTACAATGAGCAGTTCTTC. The encoded protein is CASSSTSGTYNEQFF.

V and J are TRBV7-6 and TRBJ2-7; TRBD2 matches 14 bases. Trimming removed 5 bases from V and 7 bases from J; junction bases left unmatched: 7. The CDR3 is 15 residues long. Germline V gene sequence: CDR1 SGHVS, CDR2 FNYEAQ. CDR3 DNA sequence: TGTGCCAGCAGCCAGGGACTAGCGGGAGATGGAGAGCAGTACTTC. Its protein product is CASSQGLAGDGEQYF.

The sample holds one count of this clone. The rearrangement joins TRBV2 to TRBJ2-7; D call uncertain. Trimming took off 3 bases at V and 5 bases at J, with 2 bases between the two ends. Germline values: CDR1 SNHLY, CDR2 FYNNEI. The CDR3 has 10 amino acids. The CDR3 sequence: CASSDNEQYF. The CDR3 DNA is TGTGCCAGCAGTGACAACGAGCAGTACTTC. Full variable domain (remainder filled in from reference TRBV2 and TRBJ2-7): EPEVTQTPSHQVTQMGQEVILRCVPISNHLYFYWYRQILGQKVEFLVSFYNNEISEKSEIFDDQFSVERPDGSNFTLKIRSTKLEDSAMYFCASSDNEQYFGPGTRLTVT.

The CDR3: CASSAGAGAQAYGYTF. As DNA, the CDR3 is TGTGCCAGCAGTGCCGGCGCGGGGGCCCAAGCTTATGGCTACACCTTC. The V and J genes are TRBV28 and TRBJ1-2; D perhaps matches TRBD1 (6 bases). V was shortened by 5 bases and J by 5 bases, with 21 bases between the two germline ends. The CDR3 is 16 residues long. In germline, CDR1 is MDHEN, CDR2 SYDVKM.

The chain uses TRBV5-1 and TRBJ2-5, with 7 nucleotides matching TRBD1. The germline CDR1 and CDR2 sequences are SGHRS and YFSETQ. V lost 2 bases to trimming and J lost 1 base; unmatched junction nucleotides: 11. This CDR3 spans 17 amino acids. This CDR3 reads CASSFSPLRQGQETQYF. In DNA form, the CDR3 reads TGCGCCAGCAGCTTTTCCCCTCTCAGACAGGGCCAAGAGACCCAGTACTTC.

The rearrangement uses TRBV7-8 and TRBJ2-7, with D maybe TRBD1 (6 bases). Trimming cost V 7 bases and J 2 bases, with 12 bases left between them. Germline V CDR1 and CDR2: SGHVS, FQNEAQ. This CDR3 is built from 13 residues. CDR3 DNA sequence: TGTGCCAGCAAGGGGGTGCGGACCTACGAGCAGTACTTC. Translation: CASKGVRTYEQYF.

The chain uses TRBV2 and TRBJ2-7; 11 bases align to TRBD1. This CDR3 has 16 amino acids. Losses at the gene ends were 5 bases for V and 0 bases for J; bases not matched to a gene: 6. The V gene's germline CDR1 is SNHLY and CDR2 FYNNEI. DNA of the CDR3: TGTGCCAGCAGTCAACCGGACAGGGGGCTCTCCTACGAGCAGTACTTC. This gives the protein CASSQPDRGLSYEQYF.

The chain uses TRBV11-1 and TRBJ2-7; TRBD1 matches 7 bases. CDR3 size: 15 residues. The J segment lost 2 bases and the V segment lost 1 base, leaving 5 bases of the junction unmatched. Germline V CDR1 and CDR2: SGHAT, FQDESV (reference sequence). CDR3 sequence: CASSLDSDRTYEQYF. The CDR3 DNA is TGTGCCAGCAGCTTAGACTCGGACAGGACCTACGAGCAGTACTTC.

This sequence joins TRBV5-6 and TRBJ2-5, with 13 positions matching TRBD2. Germline values: CDR1 SGHDT, CDR2 YYEEEE. V trimming: 3 bases; J trimming: 4 bases; junction bases outside the gene matches: 6. The CDR3 runs 16 residues. CDR3 nucleotide sequence: TGTGCCAGCAGCTCCGGGACTAGCGGGAAACGAGAGACCCAGTACTTC. Protein product: CASSSGTSGKRETQYF.

The gene calls are TRBV6-5 and TRBJ2-1; TRBD2 is a possible D gene (5 bases). Trimming pared 6 bases from V and 0 bases from J, leaving 9 bases between. The germline gives CDR1 MNHEY, CDR2 SVGAGI. The CDR3 consists of 14 residues. The CDR3 here is CASREASSYNEQFF. The CDR3 coding sequence is TGTGCCAGCAGGGAGGCAAGCTCCTACAATGAGCAGTTCTTC.

The rearrangement links TRBV14 to TRBJ2-2, with 7 bases lining up with TRBD1. The trim removed 0 bases at V and 5 bases at J, leaving 6 bases unmatched. From germline, CDR1 is SGHDN and CDR2 FVKESK. This CDR3 region has 16 residues. The CDR3, as DNA: TGTGCCAGCAGCCAAGATAAGGGGGCGCGAACCGGGGAGCTGTTTTTT. Its protein product is CASSQDKGARTGELFF.

This rearrangement joins TRBV7-2 to TRBJ2-7; TRBD2 agrees at 10 bases. The V gene's germline CDR1 is SGHTA and CDR2 FQGNSA. This CDR3 is 15 amino acids long. The ends lost 5 bases at V and 1 base at J; junction bases unmatched: 5. Written as DNA, the CDR3 is TGTGCCAGCAGCAGGTGGACTAGCGGATCCTACGAGCAGTACTTC. Its translation is CASSRWTSGSYEQYF.

V is TRBV5-4 and J is TRBJ2-2; 9 nucleotides agree with TRBD2. Germline V gives CDR1 SGHNT, CDR2 YYREEE (reference sequence). Germline trimming cut 3 bases from V and 8 bases from J; bases unmatched to any gene: 8. This CDR3 has 15 residues. CDR3 loop: CASSSGTSFGGELFF. The CDR3 DNA sequence: TGTGCCAGCAGCTCCGGGACTAGCTTCGGTGGGGAGCTGTTTTTT.

This clone was seen more than once but under ten times. The chain couples TRBV27 to TRBJ1-6; 8 bases agree with TRBD1. The length of the CDR3 is 17 residues. Germline CDR1 MNHEY, CDR2 SMNVEV (reference sequence). V lost 4 bases to trimming and J lost 7 bases; unmatched junction nucleotides: 12. CDR3 sequence: CASSSGTGWGANSPLHF. The CDR3 DNA sequence: TGTGCCAGCAGTTCCGGGACAGGTTGGGGTGCCAATTCACCCCTCCACTTT.